The 14 T cell receptor beta chains presented below share a single source sample, sequenced in a study of T cells in Graves' hyperthyroidism and ophthalmopathy. TCR beta CDR3 sequences were amplified from RNA transcripts. RT-PCR in the first round (using the HTBI primer set) targeted the TCR CDR3. From the multiplex PCR reads, TCRdb called clonotypes with MiXCR, one entry per CDR3 protein. The table lists about 210,000 distinct CDR3 sequences, under 20% of them singletons. Source material: blood. The receptors come from a man aged 50 to 59 with Graves' hyperthyroidism.

To note about this clonotype: Being one base from a much bigger clone, this may be a read error. The rearrangement links TRBV28 to TRBJ1-2; D may be TRBD1 (6 bases). Germline V gene sequence: CDR1 MDHEN, CDR2 SYDVKM. This CDR3 contains 14 residues. The CDR3 DNA sequence: TGTGCCAGCAGTCGACCCAGGGGCGACTATAGCTACACCTTC. Translating gives CASSRPRGDYSYTF.

In this sample, this clonotype turned up many times. This chain uses TRBV6-2 or TRBV6-3 with TRBJ2-1; 7 bases are a match to TRBD1. CDR3 length equals 11 residues. The V segment lost 6 bases and the J segment 14 bases; nucleotides outside the gene matches: 7. Germline CDR1 MNHEY, CDR2 SVGEGT. In nucleotides, the CDR3 is TGTGCCAGCAGCTATCGGGACAGAAAGTTCTTC. Protein product: CASSYRDRKFF.

This clonotype was detected a few times. The chain has TRBV27 and TRBJ2-5, with D perhaps being TRBD1 or TRBD2 (5 bases each). This CDR3 is 15 amino acids long. Germline CDR1 and CDR2: MNHEY and SMNVEV (reference sequence). V was pared by 4 bases and J by 1 base, with 13 bases between. Here the CDR3 DNA reads TGTGCCAGCAGTTCATCATTGGGGGTCCAAGAGACCCAGTACTTC. This sequence encodes CASSSSLGVQETQYF.

This clonotype was recorded at least ten times. The chain couples TRBV5-5 to TRBJ2-5; D is possibly TRBD2 (6 bases). There are 14 residues in the CDR3. V was trimmed by 0 bases and J by 3 bases, leaving 9 bases between them. Germline-derived CDR1 and CDR2 are SGHKS and YYEKEE (reference sequence). Here the CDR3 reads CASSLAGTEETQYF. The CDR3 DNA reads as TGTGCCAGCAGCTTGGCCGGGACTGAAGAGACCCAGTACTTC.

V and J are TRBV30 and TRBJ2-7; TRBD1 aligns across 10 bases. The CDR3 has 15 amino acids. Per the germline V gene, CDR1 is GTSNPN and CDR2 is SVGIG (reference sequence). Losses at the gene ends were 4 bases for V and 1 base for J; bases not matched to a gene: 7. The DNA of the CDR3 is TGTGCCTGGAACCCGGGACAGGGGAGGTCCTACGAGCAGTACTTC. This translates into CAWNPGQGRSYEQYF.

This clonotype was counted only a few times. The chain couples TRBV20-1 to TRBJ1-4; the D gene is possibly TRBD1 (6 bases). V was shortened by 0 bases and J by 8 bases, with 13 bases between the two germline ends. The CDR3 extends over 14 amino acids. The germline V gene encodes CDR1 DFQATT and CDR2 SNEGSKA (reference sequence). The CDR3 DNA follows: TGCAGTGCTAGAGATGGAGGACAGCAAGAAAAACTGTTTTTT. As protein: CSARDGGQQEKLFF.

This sequence joins TRBV10-3 and TRBJ2-5; 9 nucleotides agree with TRBD2. Germline CDR1 and CDR2: ENHRY and SYGVKD. V lost 0 bases and J lost 9; bases outside the gene matches: 14. This CDR3 is 17 amino acids long. The CDR3 loop reads CAISESLVAGVLLAQYF. In DNA form, the CDR3 reads TGTGCCATCAGTGAGTCCCTAGTAGCGGGGGTTCTATTGGCCCAGTACTTC.

In its sample, this clonotype was seen a few times. The chain has TRBV6-5 and TRBJ1-1; D remains ambiguous. V gave up 0 bases and J gave up 0 bases, with 14 bases separating them. Germline loops: CDR1 MNHEY, CDR2 SVGAGI. This CDR3 is 17 amino acids long. CDR3 region: CASSYSSSRVMNTEAFF. CDR3 bases: TGTGCCAGCAGTTACTCGAGTAGTCGGGTGATGAACACTGAAGCTTTCTTT.

The chain uses TRBV20-1 and TRBJ1-2; weak D call: TRBD1 (5 bases). This CDR3 has 13 residues. The germline V gene encodes CDR1 DFQATT and CDR2 SNEGSKA (reference sequence). Trimming shortened V by 4 bases and J by 5 bases, and 14 bases separated the two germline ends. The CDR3 sequence is CSATGQGNYGYTF. The CDR3 DNA reads as TGCAGTGCTACGGGGCAGGGAAATTATGGCTACACCTTC.

This clonotype was observed a few times. The chain recombines TRBV14 with TRBJ2-1; D assignment may be TRBD1 or TRBD2 (7 bases each). The CDR3 consists of 19 residues. Between the trimmed V and J ends, which lost 0 bases and 4 bases, there was a span of 22 bases. Germline V gene data show CDR1 as SGHDN and CDR2 as FVKESK. CDR3 coding DNA: TGTGCCAGCAGCCAAGATTACAGGGGACTAAAGGGGCTTTACAATGAGCAGTTCTTC. Translation: CASSQDYRGLKGLYNEQFF.

This clonotype was observed at least ten times. The CDR3 reads CASSRDRDGELFF. The DNA of the CDR3 is TGTGCCAGCAGTCGGGACAGGGACGGGGAGCTGTTTTTT. The chain uses TRBV28 and TRBJ2-2; 9 bases are a match to TRBD1. With 5 bases clipped from V and 7 bases from J, the junction kept 2 bases outside the gene matches. The CDR3 loop spans 13 amino acids. Germline V lookup: CDR1 MDHEN, CDR2 SYDVKM.

This clonotype occurred many times. The V gene is TRBV15, the J gene TRBJ2-7; 15 bases line up with TRBD2. The CDR3 is 16 residues long. Germline V lookup: CDR1 LNHNV, CDR2 YYDKDF (reference sequence). With 4 bases clipped from V and 6 bases from J, the junction kept 7 bases outside the gene matches. CDR3 coding DNA: TGTGCCACCAGCAAGGGACTAGCGGGAGGATTCCCCGAGCAGTACTTC. Amino acid sequence: CATSKGLAGGFPEQYF.

This clonotype was found many times. The V gene is TRBV19, the J gene TRBJ1-1; 9 bases match TRBD1. Germline values: CDR1 LNHDA, CDR2 SQIVND (reference sequence). J lost 6 bases, V lost 5 bases, and 13 bases had no gene match. The CDR3 totals 16 residues. The CDR3 DNA sequence: TGTGCCAGTAGTCCATACACCGGGACAGGGTGGGCTGAAGCTTTCTTT. Amino acids: CASSPYTGTGWAEAFF.

This clonotype was observed at least ten times. The chain is built from TRBV28 and TRBJ2-7; 11 bases agree with TRBD2. This CDR3 comprises 17 residues. V lost 1 base, J lost 4 bases, and 9 bases stayed unmatched. Per germline, CDR1 MDHEN and CDR2 SYDVKM. The CDR3 nucleotides read TGTGCCAGCAGTTTATACCCCGGGACTAGCGGTTCGTACGAGCAGTACTTC. Translation: CASSLYPGTSGSYEQYF.